The 22 T cell receptor beta chains listed next were all sequenced from one sample in a study of T-cell reconstitution after alpha-beta-depleted transplantation in children. Unique molecular identifiers were incorporated when the TCRbeta library was constructed. TCRdb ran MiXCR on the PCR reads and lists one entry per CDR3 protein. The sample lists 600,000 to 800,000 distinct CDR3 sequences; around 12% were seen once. The sequencing here drew on PBMCs, taken before TCRalphabeta/CD19-depleted stem cell transplant. These receptors were obtained from a girl aged 2 to 9 with congenital amegakaryocytic thrombocytopenia, due to receive a stem cell transplant.

This clonotype was seen ten or more times. The chain uses TRBV19 and TRBJ1-2; TRBD1 is a possible D gene (5 bases). This CDR3 contains 17 residues. The germline V gene encodes CDR1 LNHDA and CDR2 SQIVND (reference sequence). Between the trimmed V and J ends, which lost 3 bases and 5 bases, there was a span of 22 bases. The CDR3 protein is CASSMSLVHGTPYGYTF. CDR3 DNA sequence: TGTGCCAGTAGTATGTCCTTGGTGCATGGGACTCCTTATGGCTACACCTTC.

The table lists this clonotype with a few counts. The chain uses TRBV5-1 and TRBJ1-2; D gene uncertain. Trimming removed 1 base from V and 2 bases from J, with 15 bases in between. CDR1 is SGHRS and CDR2 is YFSETQ in the germline V gene. The CDR3 has 16 amino acids. CDR3 bases: TGCGCCAGCAGCTTGCCGTCCACCGACCAAAACTATGGCTACACCTTC. Its protein is CASSLPSTDQNYGYTF. Full variable domain (remainder filled in from reference TRBV5-1 and TRBJ1-2): KAGVTQTPRYLIKTRGQQVTLSCSPISGHRSVSWYQQTPGQGLQFLFEYFSETQRNKGNFPGRFSGRQFSNSRSEMNVSTLELGDSALYLCASSLPSTDQNYGYTFGSGTRLTVV.

This clonotype occurred a few times. The rearrangement uses TRBV6-1 and TRBJ2-6, with D possibly being TRBD1 (5 bases). The V end was cut by 3 bases, the J end by 4 bases, with 7 bases between. Germline V CDR1 and CDR2: MNHNS, SASEGT. The CDR3 loop spans 14 amino acids. CDR3 DNA: TGTGCCAGCAGTGACAGGGCCGGGGCCAACGTCCTGACTTTC. Its translation: CASSDRAGANVLTF.

About this clonotype: This sequence may be a read error, since a much larger clone differs from it by one base. V usage is TRBV28 and J usage is TRBJ2-1, with 8 bases aligning to TRBD2. Germline lookup yields CDR1 MDHEN and CDR2 SYDVKM. The CDR3 loop spans 18 amino acids. CDR3 sequence reads: CASSLVLAGSSSYNGQFF. The DNA of the CDR3 is TGTGCCAGCAGTTTAGTATTAGCGGGATCCAGCTCCTACAATGGGCAGTTCTTC.

With respect to this clonotype: This clone may be a read error of a much larger clone one base away. V gene TRBV11-2 combines with J gene TRBJ2-7; 11 positions match TRBD2. Germline V gene lookup returns CDR1 SGHAT and CDR2 FQNNGV. The CDR3 is 17 residues long. CDR3 amino acids: CTSSLIRGTSGNYEQYF. In nucleotides, the CDR3 is TGTACCAGCAGCTTAATCAGAGGGACTAGCGGAAACTACGAGCAGTACTTC. Based on the CDR3 plus reference TRBV11-2 and TRBJ2-7, the full variable domain is EAGVAQSPRYKIIEKRQSVAFWCNPISGHATLYWYQQILGQGPKLLIQFQNNGVVDDSQLPKDRFSAERLKGVDSTLKIQPAKLEDSAVYLCTSSLIRGTSGNYEQYFGPGTRLTVT.

This clonotype came up many times. This sequence joins TRBV29-1 and TRBJ2-2, with D perhaps TRBD2 (6 bases). Between the trimmed V and J ends, which lost 7 bases and 6 bases, there was a span of 9 bases. Germline CDR1 reads SQVTM; CDR2 reads ANQGSEA. CDR3 length equals 11 residues. CDR3 nucleotide sequence: TGCAGCGGACTAGACGCCGGGGAGCTGTTTTTT. Encoded protein: CSGLDAGELFF.

This clonotype has at least ten counts. This chain connects TRBV10-3 to TRBJ2-2; 7 bases agree with TRBD2. There are 13 residues in the CDR3. Germline V lookup: CDR1 ENHRY, CDR2 SYGVKD. With 11 bases clipped from V and 1 base from J, the junction kept 4 bases outside the gene matches. The CDR3, as DNA: TGTGCCTCGATAGCGGGGAACACCGGGGAGCTGTTTTTT. It yields the protein CASIAGNTGELFF.

This clonotype was detected many times. This chain links TRBV28 with TRBJ2-7, with unresolved D. This CDR3 spans 10 amino acids. Germline CDR1 reads MDHEN; CDR2 reads SYDVKM. V shed 8 bases and J shed 3 bases, with 5 bases lying between them. The DNA of the CDR3 is TGTGCCAGCGCCAACTACGAGCAGTACTTC. Its protein is CASANYEQYF. The full variable domain, with the rest looked up from reference TRBV28 and TRBJ2-7, is DVKVTQSSRYLVKRTGEKVFLECVQDMDHENMFWYRQDPGLGLRLIYFSYDVKMKEKGDIPEGYSVSREKKERFSLILESASTNQTSMYLCASANYEQYFGPGTRLTVT.

This chain connects TRBV27 to TRBJ1-2, with 7 bases identical to TRBD1. CDR3 length equals 13 residues. The germline V gene encodes CDR1 MNHEY and CDR2 SMNVEV (reference sequence). J gave up 7 bases and V 6 bases, and 8 bases lay outside the gene matches. CDR3 loop: CASRQRDRAGYTF. The DNA for the CDR3 is TGTGCCAGCAGACAACGCGACAGGGCTGGCTACACCTTC.

This clonotype was observed many times. The gene calls are TRBV5-1 and TRBJ2-1, with 8 bases aligning to TRBD1. Germline assignment: CDR1 SGHRS and CDR2 YFSETQ. The V and J ends lost 3 bases and 6 bases, in that order; junction bases with no gene match: 5. This CDR3 has 14 amino acids. The CDR3 DNA reads TGCGCCAGCAGCTCCTGGACAGGGCGCAATGAGCAGTTCTTC. It codes for CASSSWTGRNEQFF.

This clonotype was seen many times. The chain links TRBV10-3 to TRBJ2-7, with D tentatively TRBD1 (5 bases). This CDR3 contains 13 residues. Trimming removed 8 bases from V and 1 base from J, with 12 bases in between. Germline lookup yields CDR1 ENHRY and CDR2 SYGVKD. CDR3 sequence: CAIGAGSSYEQYF. The CDR3 nucleotides are TGTGCCATCGGGGCAGGGTCGTCCTACGAGCAGTACTTC.

This clonotype was observed many times. The chain links TRBV7-9 to TRBJ2-7; possible D gene TRBD1, 5 bases. CDR1 and CDR2 from the germline V gene are SEHNR and FQNEAQ (reference sequence). V lost 0 bases and J lost 2, with 17 bases in between. This CDR3 contains 17 residues. The chain's CDR3 is CASSLAFQGTMTYEQYF. The CDR3 coding sequence is TGTGCCAGCAGCTTAGCGTTTCAGGGAACGATGACCTACGAGCAGTACTTC.

This clonotype was recorded at least ten times. This chain links TRBV5-1 with TRBJ2-3; D is undetermined. Germline assignment: CDR1 SGHRS and CDR2 YFSETQ. The V gene lost 1 base and the J gene lost 2 bases, with 14 bases spanning the gap. The CDR3 has 16 residues. The CDR3 loop reads CASSLLPLSNTDTQYF. CDR3 coding DNA: TGCGCCAGCAGCTTGTTACCCCTCTCAAACACAGATACGCAGTATTTT.

This clonotype appeared a few times. The gene calls are TRBV29-1 and TRBJ2-5; 8 bases are shared with TRBD2. The CDR3 runs 14 residues. The germline CDR1 and CDR2 sequences are SQVTM and ANQGSEA. Germline trimming cut 7 bases from V and 4 bases from J; bases unmatched to any gene: 11. CDR3 sequence reads: CSGGGGIFLETQYF. CDR3 in DNA: TGCAGCGGCGGCGGGGGGATCTTCTTAGAGACCCAGTACTTC.

This clonotype was counted at least ten times. The chain has TRBV5-5 and TRBJ1-1, with TRBD1 matching over 11 bases. Germline CDR1 is SGHKS and CDR2 is YYEKEE (reference sequence). V was clipped by 3 bases and J by 7 bases; unmatched bases: 5. The CDR3 loop spans 14 amino acids. This CDR3 reads CASSWGQGDGEAFF. CDR3 DNA sequence: TGTGCCAGCAGCTGGGGACAGGGGGACGGTGAAGCTTTCTTT.

In its sample, this clonotype was seen many times. The chain employs TRBV20-1 and TRBJ2-1, with TRBD2 matching 9 bases. The CDR3 is 14 residues long. Per germline, CDR1 DFQATT and CDR2 SNEGSKA (reference sequence). V lost 3 bases, J lost 8 bases, and 8 bases stayed unmatched. This CDR3 reads CSASSAGGRDEQFF. The CDR3 DNA is TGCAGTGCTAGTTCAGCGGGAGGTCGGGATGAGCAGTTCTTC.

This clonotype was detected many times. The chain recombines TRBV12-3 or TRBV12-4 with TRBJ2-2; possible D gene TRBD1, 6 bases. The V gene lost 1 base and the J gene lost 2 bases, with 14 bases spanning the gap. CDR3 length: 17 amino acids. Here the CDR3 DNA reads TGTGCCAGCAGTTTAGTACAGGGCTTTCGTAACACCGGGGAGCTGTTTTTT. It is translated as CASSLVQGFRNTGELFF.

This clonotype was detected many times. This chain uses TRBV5-1 with TRBJ1-5; TRBD1 is a possible D gene (5 bases). The CDR3 totals 13 residues. The V gene lost 0 bases and the J gene lost 7 bases, with 8 bases spanning the gap. Germline V gene lookup returns CDR1 SGHRS and CDR2 YFSETQ. CDR3 in amino acids: CASSLGDGQPQHF. The CDR3 DNA sequence: TGCGCCAGCAGCTTGGGGGACGGGCAGCCCCAGCATTTT.

On this clonotype: This could be a read error, since a much larger clone is one nucleotide away. J is TRBJ2-6 and V is TRBV6-5, with D tentatively TRBD2 (5 bases). The CDR3 spans 14 residues. Germline CDR1 reads MNHEY; CDR2 reads SVGAGI. CDR3 residues: CASSYSTGVNVLTF. As DNA, the CDR3 is TGTGCCAGCAGTTACTCCACCGGGGTCAACGTCCTGACTTTC.

The sample holds many counts of this clonotype. This CDR3 reads CSASGYVHSPLHF. The CDR3 DNA sequence: TGCAGTGCTTCCGGCTACGTCCATTCACCCCTCCACTTT. The chain recombines TRBV20-1 with TRBJ1-6; D not resolved. CDR1 and CDR2 from the germline V gene are DFQATT and SNEGSKA (reference sequence). The CDR3 length is 13 residues. Trimming stripped 5 bases from V and 8 bases from J, with 13 bases between.

This clonotype appeared a few times. The chain is built from TRBV5-1 and TRBJ1-1; D remains unclear. Deletions cut 3 bases from V and 0 bases from J, with 9 bases between. The CDR3 covers 14 residues. The germline V gene encodes CDR1 SGHRS and CDR2 YFSETQ. Here the CDR3 DNA reads TGCGCCAGCAGCTCTTACCGGGTGAACACTGAAGCTTTCTTT. Protein product: CASSSYRVNTEAFF.

The chain couples TRBV20-1 to TRBJ2-5, with TRBD2 matching over 8 bases. CDR1 DFQATT and CDR2 SNEGSKA come from the germline V gene (reference sequence). V gave up 2 bases and J gave up 5 bases; unmatched junction bases: 10. The CDR3 covers 15 residues. CDR3 in amino acids: CSARPKGTSGETQYF. CDR3 bases: TGCAGTGCTAGACCAAAAGGGACTAGTGGGGAGACCCAGTACTTC.